This T cell receptor (beta chain) was sequenced during a study of cytomegalovirus exposure and HLA in healthy donors. Study observations and caveats: Earlier analysis looked at TCR beta V segments, and most were productive about 87% or about 30% of the time.

With regard to this clone: The antigen is undetermined. An end of the junction differs from the germline gene, which may be a read error.

The PCR was carried out with 60 Vbeta primers and 13 Jbeta primers. Sequenced by immunoSEQ multiplex PCR; TCRdb stores in-frame clones only, minus some. The sample includes 160,000 or so clones, about three quarters seen only once; the top ten take roughly 5%. The V gene's germline CDR1 is SGHNT and CDR2 YYREEE (reference sequence). The CDR3 is 13 residues long. Donors likely had unrecorded immune exposures despite being nominally healthy when sampled. Sequencing was performed on PBMCs. The sequence derives from a middle-aged man in good health and CMV-seronegative. The chain combines TRBV5-4 with TRBJ2-2, with D maybe TRBD2 (6 bases). The CDR3 nucleotides read TGTGCCAGCAGCCCACGCGGGACCGAGGAGCTGTTTTTT. It codes for CASSPRGTEELFF.